Listed below are T cell receptor beta chains from one sample, sequenced in a study of T cell responses to AZD1222 COVID-19 vaccine. Here immunoSEQ multiplex PCR was the method, and the copy in TCRdb shows in-frame clones only, minus some. The sample contains 110,000 or so clones, 85% to 90% of which appear only once. The material was peripheral blood, obtained 28 days after the second AZD1222 dose. The receptors here all came from an adult who received the AZD1222 COVID-19 vaccine. Both conserved end residues are part of each CDR3. D genes are given only for firm matches. Size tells how often a clone was seen (once, few, many) or the class of an expanded clone, and some rows leave it out.

j_gene,abundance,d_gene,v_gene,CDR3nt,CDR3aa
TRBJ2-3,NA,TRBD2,TRBV3-1/TRBV3-2,TGTGCCAGCAGCCAAACTAGCGGGGCCACAGATACGCAGTATTTT,CASSQTSGATDTQYF
TRBJ2-7,NA,NA,TRBV2,TGTGCCAGCAAGGAAGGGTTATACGGGTTCTCCTACGAGCAGTACTTC,CASKEGLYGFSYEQYF
TRBJ1-1,few,NA,TRBV4-1,TGCGCCAGCAGCCAAGTTACTTTACGGAGACTGAACACTGAAGCTTTCTTT,CASSQVTLRRLNTEAFF
TRBJ2-1,once,TRBD1,TRBV9,TGTGCCAGCAGCGTCGGTTCCGGGACAGGGGGCCCCCGGTGGAATGAGCAGTTCTTC,CASSVGSGTGGPRWNEQFF
TRBJ2-3,NA,TRBD2,TRBV10-3,TGTGCCATCAGTGACGGGGGGGTCGTAGATACGCAGTATTTT,CAISDGGVVDTQYF
TRBJ2-1,NA,TRBD2,TRBV3-1/TRBV3-2,TGTGCCAGCAGCCAAGATAGCGGGAGGTCCTACAATGAGCAGTTCTTC,CASSQDSGRSYNEQFF
TRBJ1-2,NA,TRBD1,TRBV28,TGTGCCAGCAGGGGGACAGGACTTAACTATGGCTACACCTTC,CASRGTGLNYGYTF
TRBJ2-3,NA,NA,TRBV7-3,TGTGCCAGCAGCTTAAGGGCTAGCCCAGATACGCAGTATTTT,CASSLRASPDTQYF
TRBJ1-1,NA,NA,TRBV6-1,TGTGCCAGCAGTCTCGCCGGGACTGAAGCTTTCTTT,CASSLAGTEAFF
TRBJ2-1,NA,TRBD2,TRBV11-1,TGTGCCAGCAGCTTAGCGCGAGCGGGGTCGGTTGAGCAGTTCTTC,CASSLARAGSVEQFF
TRBJ1-2,NA,NA,TRBV12-3/TRBV12-4,TGTGCCAGCAGCCAAAATAACTATGGCTACACCTTC,CASSQNNYGYTF
TRBJ2-7,NA,NA,TRBV7-6,TGTGCCAGCAGCCTGGACAGTGGAATGGACGAGCAGTACTTC,CASSLDSGMDEQYF
TRBJ2-2,once,TRBD1,TRBV28,TGTGCCAGCAGTACTAACAGGGGGCGGACCGGGGAGCTGTTTTTT,CASSTNRGRTGELFF
TRBJ2-2,NA,NA,TRBV29-1,TGCAGCGTTGAAGATCAGGCGAGGAACACCGGGGAGCTGTTTTTT,CSVEDQARNTGELFF
TRBJ2-2,NA,NA,TRBV10-2,TGCGCCAGCAGTGAGTCGGGGGGGCGCGTCACCGGGGAGCTGTTTTTT,CASSESGGRVTGELFF
TRBJ1-2,NA,NA,TRBV28,TGTGCCAGCAGTTTATTACAGGGAGACTATGGCTACACCTTC,CASSLLQGDYGYTF
TRBJ2-5,NA,TRBD2,TRBV7-2,TGTGCCAGCAGCTATGGACTAGCGGAGACCCAGTACTTC,CASSYGLAETQYF
TRBJ1-3,once,TRBD1,TRBV5-5,TGTGCCAGCAGCGTCGACAGGGTTGGAAACACCATATATTTT,CASSVDRVGNTIYF
TRBJ2-7,NA,NA,TRBV21-1,TGTGCCAGCAGCGCGGAAGACCCTAGCTCCTACGAGCAGTACTTC,CASSAEDPSSYEQYF
TRBJ2-1,NA,TRBD1,TRBV6-2/TRBV6-3,TGTGCCAGCAGTTTGGGACAGGGGGCGAAAAATGAGCAGTTCTTC,CASSLGQGAKNEQFF
TRBJ1-3,once,NA,TRBV27,TGTGCCAGCAGTTCAGTCTCTGGAAACACCATATATTTT,CASSSVSGNTIYF
TRBJ1-6,NA,NA,TRBV5-5,TGTGCCAGCAGCCCCAGCGGGTTGATCGGCAGTCGTTTTTATAATTCACCCCTCCACTTT,CASSPSGLIGSRFYNSPLHF
TRBJ2-3,NA,TRBD1,TRBV5-8,TGTGCCAGCAGCCGCCAGGGACAGTCGCAGGGCACAGATACGCAGTATTTT,CASSRQGQSQGTDTQYF
TRBJ2-7,NA,TRBD1,TRBV19,TGTGCCAGTAGTATGCGGACAGGGAGCTACGAGCAGTACTTC,CASSMRTGSYEQYF
TRBJ2-3,NA,TRBD2,TRBV11-2,TGTGCCAGCAGACGGGTAGCGGGGGGCAACACAGATACGCAGTATTTT,CASRRVAGGNTDTQYF
TRBJ1-2,NA,NA,TRBV7-9,TGTGCCAGCAGCTTAGGCAGGGGAGTTTCTGGCTACACCTTC,CASSLGRGVSGYTF
TRBJ1-2,NA,TRBD1,TRBV2,TGTGCCAGCAGGTACACAGGGGGCAATGGCTACACCTTC,CASRYTGGNGYTF
TRBJ1-4,few,TRBD1,TRBV27,TGTGCCAGCAGCCCCCGGGACAGGGGGCGGTCCACTAATGAAAAACTGTTTTTT,CASSPRDRGRSTNEKLFF
TRBJ1-6,NA,TRBD1,TRBV5-4,TGTGCCAGCAGCCTCCGGACAGGGGGCATTTCACCCCTCCACTTT,CASSLRTGGISPLHF
TRBJ2-1,NA,NA,TRBV5-1,TGCGCCAGCAGCGGAACCGGGGCGTACAATGAGCAGTTCTTC,CASSGTGAYNEQFF
TRBJ2-7,NA,NA,TRBV10-3,TGTGCCATCAGTGAGTCTGCGCTAGACGAGCAGTACTTC,CAISESALDEQYF
TRBJ2-2,NA,TRBD2,TRBV7-2,TGTGCCAGCAGCAGTAGCGGGGGGGCCTACACCGGGGAGCTGTTTTTT,CASSSSGGAYTGELFF
TRBJ2-7,few,NA,TRBV15,TGTGCCACCAGCAGAGGCAGGATCTCCTACGAGCAGTACTTC,CATSRGRISYEQYF
TRBJ1-5,NA,TRBD1,TRBV6-6,TGTGCCAGCAGGCGAACAGAGAGGGACAGGGGCCGCCAGCCCCAGCATTTT,CASRRTERDRGRQPQHF
TRBJ2-1,NA,NA,TRBV4-2,TGTGCCAGCAGCCAAGATCGAGAGGGTAATAATGAGCAGTTCTTC,CASSQDREGNNEQFF
TRBJ1-6,NA,TRBD1,TRBV5-4,TGTGCCAGCAGCTTGGGATTGGGACAGGGAATCGGGTATAATTCACCCCTCCACTTT,CASSLGLGQGIGYNSPLHF
TRBJ2-3,NA,TRBD2,TRBV30,TGTGCCTGGAGTTATTATAGCGGGAGCGGGACAGATACGCAGTATTTT,CAWSYYSGSGTDTQYF
TRBJ2-5,NA,NA,TRBV19,TGTGCCAGTAGTATCGGTAGCGGCCAAGAGACCCAGTACTTC,CASSIGSGQETQYF
TRBJ2-3,NA,NA,TRBV14,TGTGCCAGCAGCCGGTACGGCACAGATACGCAGTATTTT,CASSRYGTDTQYF
TRBJ2-7,NA,NA,TRBV5-3,TGTGCCAGAAGCAGGGGGGGGTTTTACGAGCAGTACTTC,CARSRGGFYEQYF